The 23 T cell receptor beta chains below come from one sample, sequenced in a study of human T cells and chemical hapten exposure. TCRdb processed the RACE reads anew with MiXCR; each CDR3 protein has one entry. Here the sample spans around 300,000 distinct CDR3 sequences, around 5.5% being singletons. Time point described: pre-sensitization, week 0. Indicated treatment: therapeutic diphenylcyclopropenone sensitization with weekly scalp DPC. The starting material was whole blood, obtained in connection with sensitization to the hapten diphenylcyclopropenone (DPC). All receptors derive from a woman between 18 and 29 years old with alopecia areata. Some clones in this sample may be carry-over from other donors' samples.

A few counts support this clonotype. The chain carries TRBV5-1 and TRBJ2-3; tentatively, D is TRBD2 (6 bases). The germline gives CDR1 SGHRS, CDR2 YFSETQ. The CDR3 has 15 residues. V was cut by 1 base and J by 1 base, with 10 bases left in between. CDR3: CASSLFTGGTDTQYF. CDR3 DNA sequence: TGCGCCAGCAGCTTGTTTACGGGGGGCACAGATACGCAGTATTTT.

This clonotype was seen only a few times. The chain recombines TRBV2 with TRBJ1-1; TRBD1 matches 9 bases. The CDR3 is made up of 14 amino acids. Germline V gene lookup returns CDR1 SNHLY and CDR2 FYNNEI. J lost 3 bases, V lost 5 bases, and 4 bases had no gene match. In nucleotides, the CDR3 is TGTGCCAGCAGTACACAGGGGGCGGACACTGAAGCTTTCTTT. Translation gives CASSTQGADTEAFF.

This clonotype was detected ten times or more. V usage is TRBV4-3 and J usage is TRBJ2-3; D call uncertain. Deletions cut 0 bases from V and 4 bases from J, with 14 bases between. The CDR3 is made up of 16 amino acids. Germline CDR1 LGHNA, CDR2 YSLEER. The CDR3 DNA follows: TGCGCCAGCAGCCAAGATCGTAGGCAGGCCGCAGATACGCAGTATTTT. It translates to CASSQDRRQAADTQYF.

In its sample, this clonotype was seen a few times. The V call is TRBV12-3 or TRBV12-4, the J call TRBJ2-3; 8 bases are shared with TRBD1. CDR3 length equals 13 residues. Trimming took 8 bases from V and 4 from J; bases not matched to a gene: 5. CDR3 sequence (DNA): TGTGCCAGCGCTGGACAGGGCCCAGATACGCAGTATTTT. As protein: CASAGQGPDTQYF.

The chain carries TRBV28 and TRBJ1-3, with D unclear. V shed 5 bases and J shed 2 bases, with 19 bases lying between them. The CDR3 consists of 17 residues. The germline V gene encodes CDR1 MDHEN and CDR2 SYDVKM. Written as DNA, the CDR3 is TGTGCCAGCAGTCCCCAACCCATAACTTTTACTGGAAACACCATATATTTT. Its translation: CASSPQPITFTGNTIYF.

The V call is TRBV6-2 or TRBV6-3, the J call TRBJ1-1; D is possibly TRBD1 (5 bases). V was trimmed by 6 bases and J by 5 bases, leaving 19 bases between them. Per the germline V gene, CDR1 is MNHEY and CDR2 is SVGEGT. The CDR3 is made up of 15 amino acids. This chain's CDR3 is CASRDTPGGETEAFF. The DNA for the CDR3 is TGTGCCAGCAGGGATACCCCGGGAGGGGAAACTGAAGCTTTCTTT.

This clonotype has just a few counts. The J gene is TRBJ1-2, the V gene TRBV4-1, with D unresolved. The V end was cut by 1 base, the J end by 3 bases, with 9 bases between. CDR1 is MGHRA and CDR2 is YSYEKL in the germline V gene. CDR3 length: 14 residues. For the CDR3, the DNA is TGCGCCAGCAGCCAAGGGAGTTCCTACTATGGCTACACCTTC. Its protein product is CASSQGSSYYGYTF.

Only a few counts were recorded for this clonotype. This CDR3 reads CASSYFRLGYYSPLHF. CDR3 sequence (DNA): TGTGCCAGCAGTTACTTTCGCTTGGGTTATTATTCACCCCTCCACTTT. The chain employs TRBV6-7 and TRBJ1-6, with D uncertain. TRBV6-7 is an ORF for which the function is uncertain. Trimming shortened V by 1 base and J by 8 bases, and 15 bases separated the two germline ends. The CDR3 sequence is 16 residues long.

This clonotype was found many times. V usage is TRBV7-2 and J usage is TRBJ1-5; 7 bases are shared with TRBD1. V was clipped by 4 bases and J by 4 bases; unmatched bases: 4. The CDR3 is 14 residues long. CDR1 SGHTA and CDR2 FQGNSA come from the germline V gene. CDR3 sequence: CASSSVQGNQPQHF. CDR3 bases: TGTGCCAGCAGCTCCGTACAGGGGAATCAGCCCCAGCATTTT.

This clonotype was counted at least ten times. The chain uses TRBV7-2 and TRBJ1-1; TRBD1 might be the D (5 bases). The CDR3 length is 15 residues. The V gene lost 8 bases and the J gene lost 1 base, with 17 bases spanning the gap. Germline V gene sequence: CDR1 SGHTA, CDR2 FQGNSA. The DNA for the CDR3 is TGTGCCAGCCGGGACGGGAGGCTGGGGAACACTGAAGCTTTCTTT. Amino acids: CASRDGRLGNTEAFF.

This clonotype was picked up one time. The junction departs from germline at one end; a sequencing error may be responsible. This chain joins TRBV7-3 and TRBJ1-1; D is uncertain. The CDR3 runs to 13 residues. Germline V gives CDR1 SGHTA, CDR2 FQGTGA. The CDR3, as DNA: TGTGCCAGCAGCCCCCAAGGGAACATTGAAGCTTTCTTT. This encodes CASSPQGNIEAFF.

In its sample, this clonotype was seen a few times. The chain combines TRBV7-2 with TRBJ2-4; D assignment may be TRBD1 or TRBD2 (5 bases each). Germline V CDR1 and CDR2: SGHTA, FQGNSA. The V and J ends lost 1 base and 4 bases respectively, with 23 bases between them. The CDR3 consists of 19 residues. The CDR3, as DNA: TGTGCCAGCAGCTTAGTCTTAGGGGTGGGAGCGGCCATTAAAAACATTCAGTACTTC. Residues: CASSLVLGVGAAIKNIQYF.

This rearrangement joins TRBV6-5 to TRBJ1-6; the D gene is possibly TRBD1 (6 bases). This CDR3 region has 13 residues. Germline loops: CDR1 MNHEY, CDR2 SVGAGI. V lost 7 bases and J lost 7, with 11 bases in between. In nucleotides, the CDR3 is TGTGCCAGCAAACAGGGTAGAAATTCACCCCTCCACTTT. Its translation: CASKQGRNSPLHF.

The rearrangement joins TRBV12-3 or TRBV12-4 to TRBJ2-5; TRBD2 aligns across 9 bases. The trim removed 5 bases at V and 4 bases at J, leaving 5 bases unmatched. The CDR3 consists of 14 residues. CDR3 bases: TGTGCCAGCAGTATTAGCGGGGGCGGAGAGACCCAGTACTTC. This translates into CASSISGGGETQYF.

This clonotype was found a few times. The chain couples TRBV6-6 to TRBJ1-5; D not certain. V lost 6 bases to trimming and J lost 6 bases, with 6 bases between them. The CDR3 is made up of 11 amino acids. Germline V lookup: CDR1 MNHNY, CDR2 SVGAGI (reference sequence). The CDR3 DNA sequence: TGTGCCAGCAGGGGAATTCAGCCCCAGCATTTT. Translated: CASRGIQPQHF.

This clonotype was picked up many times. Here the CDR3 DNA reads TGTGCCAGCAGTGATGCGGGGGTAGGAACTGAAGCTTTCTTT. Translation gives CASSDAGVGTEAFF. V is TRBV2 and J is TRBJ1-1, with D possibly TRBD1 on 5 matching bases. Trimming pared 3 bases from V and 5 bases from J, leaving 13 bases between. The CDR3 has 14 amino acids. CDR1 and CDR2 (germline): SNHLY, FYNNEI.

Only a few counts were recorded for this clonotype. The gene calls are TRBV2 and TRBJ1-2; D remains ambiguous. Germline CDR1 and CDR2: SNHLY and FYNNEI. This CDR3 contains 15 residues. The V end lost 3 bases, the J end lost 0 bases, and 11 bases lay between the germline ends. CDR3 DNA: TGTGCCAGCAGTGATTGGATGCGCCCTAACTATGGCTACACCTTC. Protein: CASSDWMRPNYGYTF.

The CDR3 is CASSLSEQAEYF. CDR3 nucleotide sequence: TGTGCCAGCAGTTTAAGCGAACAAGCAGAGTATTTT. The genes are TRBV27 and TRBJ2-3, with D hard to call. The V end was cut by 2 bases, the J end by 13 bases, with 13 bases between. The CDR3 covers 12 residues. Per the germline V gene, CDR1 is MNHEY and CDR2 is SMNVEV (reference sequence).

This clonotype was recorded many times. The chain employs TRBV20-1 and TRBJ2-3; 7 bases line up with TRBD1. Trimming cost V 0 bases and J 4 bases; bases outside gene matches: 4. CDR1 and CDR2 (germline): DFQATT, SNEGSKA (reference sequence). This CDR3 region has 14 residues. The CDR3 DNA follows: TGCAGTGCTAGAGAGACAGGGATGGCAGATACGCAGTATTTT. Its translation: CSARETGMADTQYF.

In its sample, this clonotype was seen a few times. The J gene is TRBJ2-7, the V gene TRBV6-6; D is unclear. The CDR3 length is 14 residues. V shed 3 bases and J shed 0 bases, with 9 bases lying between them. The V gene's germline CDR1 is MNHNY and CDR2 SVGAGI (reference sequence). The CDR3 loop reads CASSYASSSYEQYF. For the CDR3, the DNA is TGTGCCAGCAGTTATGCGAGCTCCTCCTACGAGCAGTACTTC.

Here the CDR3 DNA reads TGTGCCAGCGGCGGGGGATACAATCAGCCCCAGCATTTT. Its protein product is CASGGGYNQPQHF. The chain joins TRBV28 to TRBJ1-5; tentatively, D is TRBD1 (5 bases). Trimming removed 8 bases from V and 3 bases from J, with 11 bases in between. Germline CDR1 reads MDHEN; CDR2 reads SYDVKM. This CDR3 has 13 amino acids.

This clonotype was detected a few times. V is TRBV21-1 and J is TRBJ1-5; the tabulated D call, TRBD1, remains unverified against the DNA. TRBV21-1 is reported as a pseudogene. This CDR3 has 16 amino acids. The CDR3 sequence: CASSIRQASSNQPQHF. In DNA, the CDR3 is TGTGCCAGCAGCATCCGACAGGCTTCGAGCAATCAGCCCCAGCATTTT.

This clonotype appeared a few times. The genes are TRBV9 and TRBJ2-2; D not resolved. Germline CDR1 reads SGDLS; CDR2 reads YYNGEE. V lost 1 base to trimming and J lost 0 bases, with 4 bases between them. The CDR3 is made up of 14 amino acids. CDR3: CASSVRSNTGELFF. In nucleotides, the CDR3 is TGTGCCAGCAGCGTACGCTCGAACACCGGGGAGCTGTTTTTT.